The entry that follows covers one T cell receptor (beta chain) sequence. The J segment lost 0 bases and the V segment lost 5 bases, leaving 2 bases of the junction unmatched. The CDR3 consists of 14 residues. Germline V gene sequence: CDR1 MNHEY, CDR2 SVGAGI. This record comes from a study of blood T cell repertoires in COVID-19. Study-wide context: The samples span acute and convalescent COVID-19 from the United States, Italy and Spain. T cells, B-cell-depleted T cells, or PBMCs supplied cDNA or gDNA.

Source study methods: Estimates of nucleated cell counts were drawn from the amplification of reference gene primers. Sequencing used immunoSEQ multiplex PCR; TCRdb keeps in-frame clones, though not all of them. The V and J calls and clone size are taken from that table; D and trimming were inferred from the DNA. Of 85,000 to 95,000 clones in the sample, approximately 86% are singletons; the top ten hold roughly 20%. The clonotype comes from a woman aged 80 or over with acute or convalescent COVID-19. This chain connects TRBV6-5 to TRBJ2-7, with 9 nucleotides matching TRBD2. Sequenced: peripheral blood. CDR3: CASSLAGSSYEQYF. CDR3 coding DNA: TGTGCCAGCAGTCTAGCGGGGAGCTCCTACGAGCAGTACTTC.